The clone carrying this TCR beta chain was observed a few times. Its cognate antigen is unknown. The CDR3 sequence is 13 residues long. V was shortened by 0 bases and J by 5 bases, with 11 bases between the two germline ends. Per germline, CDR1 DFQATT and CDR2 SNEGSKA (reference sequence). This sample is drawn from a study of regulatory T cells in long-lasting Graves disease. Regarding the study as a whole: Accuracy was perhaps lowered by the small sample size. Patients with persistent disease showed a bias toward TRBV28, TRBJ1-2 and TRBJ2-5.

The time point was: newly diagnosed GD, antithyroid drugs for less than 3 months. PBMC RNA served as the TCR library source. Patients all came to the study from an endocrinology department in Xi'an, China. Both iRepertoire HTBI primers and Arm-PCR of CDR3 regions were used to build the TCR beta libraries. TCRdb reanalysed the multiplex PCR reads using MiXCR and keeps one entry per CDR3 protein. The sample consists of hundreds of thousands of distinct CDR3 sequences, 12% of them appearing once. These same data were also listed under a study on T cells in Graves' hyperthyroidism and ophthalmopathy. That study reports: Based on clinical symptoms, serum thyroxine and TRAb, thyroid ultrasound and orbital computed tomography, diagnoses were reached.

Here the sequenced sample was peripheral blood mononuclear cells (PBMCs), taken at new diagnosis, from a patient treated with antithyroid drugs. This clonotype was sampled from a woman aged 25 to 39 with Graves disease. This chain links TRBV20-1 with TRBJ2-7, with D tentatively TRBD2 (6 bases). DNA for the CDR3: TGCAGTGCTAGAGATCGGGAGTCTGACGAGCAGTACTTC. This sequence encodes CSARDRESDEQYF.